These T cell receptor beta chains were read from a single sample in a study of T cells in Graves' hyperthyroidism and ophthalmopathy. Via MiXCR, TCRdb re-called the multiplex PCR reads, giving one row per CDR3 protein. The data show about 620,000 distinct CDR3 sequences, 15% to 20% seen once. The sequenced sample was blood. These receptors came from a woman in her twenties or thirties with Graves' hyperthyroidism. CDR3s include the opening cysteine and the closing phenylalanine or tryptophan. The D gene is left open where the match is weak. Expanded clones get a size class; other rows say once, few or many, or leave the size out.

clone_size j_call d_call v_call cdr3_aa cdr3_nt
many TRBJ2-2 TRBD2 TRBV6-1 CASTLGAGGPTGELFF TGTGCCAGCACCCTAGGAGCGGGAGGGCCCACCGGGGAGCTGTTTTTT
many TRBJ2-4 NA TRBV6-5 CASSYPTAPRENIQYF TGTGCCAGCAGTTACCCCACCGCCCCCCGGGAAAACATTCAGTACTTC
NA TRBJ2-4 NA TRBV10-3 CAISDVQGLAKNIQYF TGTGCCATCAGTGATGTTCAGGGACTAGCCAAAAACATTCAGTACTTC
many TRBJ1-5 TRBD1 TRBV6-1 CASSEGQGERQPQHF TGTGCCAGCAGTGAAGGACAGGGGGAACGTCAGCCCCAGCATTTT
many TRBJ1-1 NA TRBV5-1 CASSLAWRRNTEAFF TGCGCCAGCAGCTTGGCCTGGAGAAGGAACACTGAAGCTTTCTTT
NA TRBJ1-5 NA TRBV5-1 CASSLFFGGQPQHF TGCGCCAGCAGCTTATTTTTCGGGGGTCAGCCCCAGCATTTT
once TRBJ2-7 TRBD2 TRBV6-4 CASSPGTMRYEQYF TGTGCCAGCAGTCCCGGGACTATGAGGTACGAGCAGTACTTC
many TRBJ2-7 NA TRBV10-3 CAIRIDVSYEQYF TGTGCCATCAGAATCGACGTTTCCTACGAGCAGTACTTC
many TRBJ2-7 TRBD2 TRBV11-2 CASSLSGLAGGEQYF TGTGCCAGCAGCTTGTCGGGACTAGCGGGAGGCGAGCAGTACTTC
many TRBJ1-5 NA TRBV27 CASSLRGYQPQHF TGTGCCAGCAGTTTGAGAGGGTATCAGCCCCAGCATTTT
once TRBJ2-1 TRBD1 TRBV19 CASSMGQVHNEQFF TGTGCCAGTAGTATGGGACAGGTCCACAATGAGCAGTTCTTC
few TRBJ1-1 TRBD1 TRBV5-6 CASSTDRGRYSTEAFF TGTGCCAGCAGCACGGACAGGGGGCGATATTCCACTGAAGCTTTCTTT
many TRBJ1-1 NA TRBV30 CAWRGNTEAFF TGTGCCTGGAGGGGGAACACTGAAGCTTTCTTT
many TRBJ1-1 TRBD1 TRBV6-5 CASSYGTGTDTEAFF TGTGCCAGCAGTTACGGGACAGGGACGGACACTGAAGCTTTCTTT
many TRBJ2-3 TRBD2 TRBV12-3/TRBV12-4 CASRPTSGSTDTQYF TGTGCCAGCAGGCCGACTAGCGGAAGCACAGATACGCAGTATTTT
few TRBJ2-5 TRBD1 TRBV15 CATSRVDIQGPQETQYF TGTGCCACCAGCAGAGTAGACATACAGGGGCCCCAAGAGACCCAGTACTTC
many TRBJ2-7 TRBD2 TRBV7-8 CASSTQLALSSYEQYF TGTGCCAGCAGCACACAACTAGCGTTGAGCTCCTACGAGCAGTACTTC
few TRBJ2-7 NA TRBV7-9 CASNPGGRRFHEQYF TGTGCCAGCAACCCAGGGGGGAGGAGGTTCCACGAGCAGTACTTC
NA TRBJ2-3 NA TRBV30 CAWTVGLSTDTQYF TGTGCCTGGACAGTCGGTCTCAGCACAGATACGCAGTATTTT
many TRBJ2-5 NA TRBV28 CASSRNTGTPRETQYF TGTGCCAGCAGTCGTAATACCGGGACTCCGAGGGAGACCCAGTACTTC
few TRBJ2-5 NA TRBV10-2 CASSELNSRGSGMGTQYF TGCGCCAGCAGTGAGCTGAATTCCCGAGGGAGTGGTATGGGGACCCAGTACTTC
NA TRBJ2-5 TRBD1 TRBV3-1 CASGSGTGWETQYF TGTGCCAGCGGGTCCGGGACAGGGTGGGAGACCCAGTACTTC
NA TRBJ2-2 NA TRBV5-1 CASSSDVTGELFF TGCGCCAGCAGCTCGGACGTCACCGGGGAGCTGTTTTTT
NA TRBJ2-7 TRBD1 TRBV14 CASSQGRGPAYEQYF TGTGCCAGCAGCCAAGGCAGGGGGCCAGCCTACGAGCAGTACTTC
many TRBJ2-7 TRBD2 TRBV27 CASSLSAGEYYEQYF TGTGCCAGCAGTTTATCTGCGGGAGAATACTACGAGCAGTACTTC
many TRBJ2-5 TRBD1 TRBV20-1 CSARETGARQETQYF TGCAGTGCTAGGGAGACAGGGGCTCGCCAAGAGACCCAGTACTTC
few TRBJ2-2 TRBD2 TRBV10-1 CASSESRGGRPTGELFF TGCGCCAGCAGTGAGTCGAGGGGCGGGAGGCCCACCGGGGAGCTGTTTTTT
many TRBJ2-3 NA TRBV7-3 CASSPRGAVTDTQYF TGTGCCAGCAGCCCCAGGGGGGCCGTCACAGATACGCAGTATTTT